These 8 T cell receptor beta chains came from one sample sequenced in a study of post-analysis software for immune sequencing data. The study, taken as a whole, reports: A few TRBV segments appeared more often in patients than in controls, and TRBV5-6, TRBV5-1 and TRBV20-1 were among these.

cDNA libraries of TCR beta carried unique molecular identifiers. Each CDR3 protein gets one entry after TCRdb re-called the PCR reads with MiXCR. The sample gives about 190,000 distinct CDR3 sequences, over 25% of which show up once; roughly 3.4% is in the top ten. These receptors' antigens are unknown. Specimen: blood. These receptors came from a girl younger than 18 with multiple sclerosis.

The V and J genes are TRBV6-1 and TRBJ2-3; D gene unclear. This CDR3 region has 15 residues. Germline V gene sequence: CDR1 MNHNS, CDR2 SASEGT. Trimming pared 4 bases from V and 6 bases from J, leaving 17 bases between. The CDR3 nucleotides are TGTGCCAGCAGTGTACAGCCCGACTTATCGGATACGCAGTATTTT. Amino acid sequence: CASSVQPDLSDTQYF.

Notes on this clonotype: This sequence may be a read error, since a much larger clone differs from it by one base. Lacking the conserved final phenylalanine or tryptophan, this CDR3 likely reflects a read error. This sequence joins TRBV3-1 and TRBJ2-1, with 11 bases matching TRBD2. Germline assignment: CDR1 LGHDT and CDR2 YNNKEL (reference sequence). V was clipped by 1 base and J by 3 bases; unmatched bases: 5. The CDR3 loop spans 17 amino acids. CDR3 residues: CASSQAPGTSGYNEQFL. The CDR3 region has the DNA TGTGCCAGCAGCCAAGCTCCCGGGACTAGCGGCTACAATGAGCAGTTCCTC.

This clonotype was picked up many times. The chain uses TRBV28 and TRBJ2-5, with D tentatively TRBD2 (5 bases). This CDR3 has 14 amino acids. The germline V and J ends were trimmed by 6 bases and 3 bases, with 14 bases remaining between them. Germline CDR1 is MDHEN and CDR2 is SYDVKM. CDR3 nucleotide sequence: TGTGCCAGCAGCCGTACTAGAGCGGAAGAGACCCAGTACTTC. Residues: CASSRTRAEETQYF.

On this clonotype: This sequence may be a read error, since a much larger clone differs from it by one base. The gene calls are TRBV12-3 or TRBV12-4 and TRBJ2-5; possibly TRBD2 for D (6 bases). With 5 bases removed from V and 3 bases from J, the gap between germline ends came to 10 bases. The CDR3 is 13 amino acids. CDR3 sequence: CASSLWREETQYF. The CDR3 region has the DNA TGTGCCAGCAGTCTTTGGAGGGAAGAGACCCAGTACTTC.

The V call is TRBV7-9, the J call TRBJ2-7; TRBD2 agrees at 10 bases. The J call may be incorrect, as the DNA end agrees better with TRBJ2-5. CDR3 size: 13 residues. Germline loops: CDR1 SEHNR, CDR2 FQNEAQ (reference sequence). The CDR3 nucleotides read TGTGCCGGCACCCCTAGCGGGGGAGAGACCCAGTACTTC. As protein: CAGTPSGGETQYF.

This chain connects TRBV4-2 to TRBJ2-2; D is perhaps TRBD1 (5 bases). CDR1 is LGHNA and CDR2 is YNFKEQ in the germline V gene. The V end was cut by 4 bases, the J end by 0 bases, with 15 bases between. The CDR3 contains 17 residues. In nucleotides, the CDR3 is TGTGCCAGCAGCCCTAAGGCGGCAGGGCCGAACACCGGGGAGCTGTTTTTT. It encodes CASSPKAAGPNTGELFF.

This clonotype has a count of ten or more. This chain links TRBV20-1 with TRBJ2-5; D gene ambiguous. The CDR3 totals 14 residues. V was pared by 1 base and J by 6 bases, with 15 bases between. Germline CDR1 DFQATT, CDR2 SNEGSKA (reference sequence). The CDR3 region is CSARGAALKKTQYF. CDR3 bases: TGCAGTGCTAGAGGGGCAGCCCTAAAGAAGACCCAGTACTTC.

This clonotype was seen ten or more times. The rearrangement joins TRBV24-1 to TRBJ2-5, with 13 positions matching TRBD2. The J segment lost 2 bases and the V segment lost 5 bases, leaving 7 bases of the junction unmatched. Germline-derived CDR1 and CDR2 are KGHDR and SFDVKD. This CDR3 is built from 17 residues. The CDR3 bases are TGTGCCACCAGTGCCTCGGGACTAGCGGGATTTCAAGAGACCCAGTACTTC. It yields the protein CATSASGLAGFQETQYF.